This entry concerns a single T cell receptor (beta chain). This clone was observed a single time. The antigen it binds to is not known. There are no base qualities to consult, and no much larger clone falls within one base. This entry is derived from a study of lymphopenia after photon versus proton radiotherapy (dated by TCRdb to the late 2010s). The study in broad terms: The immunological effects of photon versus proton radiation therapy were compared in patients with gastrointestinal tumors who developed high-grade lymphopenia. The cohort included roughly 18 patients with gastrointestinal tumors who developed lymphopenia after receiving either photon or proton therapy. The goal of the study was to characterize the differences between the two radiation modalities in how they affect the immune system. Study-wide findings and limitations: The authors looked at the survival association only in patients who died, and they framed better survival with proton therapy as a possibility rather than a demonstrated result. After the lymphocyte count nadir, photon-treated repertoires showed oligoclonal expansion, especially of CD8+ Temra cells, which drove the drop in diversity. Proton-treated patients stayed relatively stable during treatment, while photon-treated patients lost naive T cells and TCR diversity and gained effector/memory populations. Across the cohort, an inverse correlation was found between a larger post-nadir drop in TCR diversity and overall survival time among patients who died.

According to the germline V gene, CDR1 reads MRHNA and CDR2 reads SNTAGT. At the junction V is shortened by 3 bases and J by 3 bases, with 20 bases in between. The CDR3 sequence holds 18 residues, the cysteine and phenylalanine included. The retained sequence is limited to the CDR3, 54 bases, with the frame set at the first base. The library was built by means of the immunoSEQ multiplex PCR assay. T cell repertoires were profiled by deep sequencing of rearranged TCR beta loci, alongside multiparametric flow cytometry. TCRdb's version of the immuneACCESS table is confined to in-frame rearrangements and falls short of the full clone set. An unresolved V gene accounts for under half of the shortfall where checked; the remainder is of unknown origin. This sample holds 50,000 to 70,000 clones; approximately 86% were observed only once. The biggest ten clones account for about 13% of the sample.

This receptor chain uses TRBV6-4 and TRBJ2-2; TRBD1 is a possible D gene, resting on 6 matching bases. This clonotype originated in a man at least 80 years old with esophageal cancer. Sequences were derived from peripheral blood, sampled from a patient treated with proton-based radiotherapy. CDR3 sequence: CASSEEWGQGDYTGELFF. DNA sequence: TGTGCCAGCAGTGAAGAGTGGGGGCAGGGTGATTACACCGGGGAGCTGTTTTTT.